This is a list of T cell receptor beta chains from one sample in a study of cytomegalovirus exposure and HLA in healthy donors. The protocol was immunoSEQ multiplex PCR, while the TCRdb copy is restricted to in-frame clones and leaves out a portion. Here the sample spans 100,000 to 150,000 clones, about four fifths being singletons. The sample was PBMCs. The receptors come from a woman aged 40 to 50 in good health and CMV-seronegative. Each CDR3 is given without its conserved first and last residue.

V gene | CDR3 protein
TRBV28 | ASSLQQDDYGYT
TRBV15 | ATSGDRVPPTDTQY
TRBV7-2 | ASSFRQGGEAF
TRBV5-6 | ASSVGLRETQY
TRBV27 | ASSQTTGLRNTEAF
TRBV10-3 | AISAGTGSDTQY
TRBV2 | ASQLSSGNTIY
TRBV6-6 | ASSQSGTGINEQY
TRBV19 | ASSISSGAIGEQF
TRBV6-5 | ASSYRREGNEQF
TRBV5-1 | ASSSQGWGTEAF
TRBV9 | ASSVTSGNYEQY
TRBV2 | ASRGTGGIEKLF
TRBV5-5 | ASSLGSTGAYEQY
TRBV6-6 | ASRSTKQGSNYGYT
TRBV9 | ASSGGTITEAF
TRBV7-3 | ASSLYRSSYNEQF
TRBV4-2 | ASSSLRADSNNEQF
TRBV6-4 | ASRGQGSAGELF
TRBV5-4 | ASSRTSGGFYNEQF
TRBV7-2 | ASSLDIARNIQY
TRBV19 | ASSIPGQAF
TRBV28 | ASSYVGETF
TRBV4-3 | ASSQGYEQF
TRBV6-5 | ASSYYRENTEAF
TRBV4-1 | ASSQESAGGSYEQY
TRBV20-1 | SLGGSTEAF
TRBV29-1 | SVVKGGLAIQY
TRBV5-4 | ASSSKTRPEGDTQY
TRBV15 | ATDTRTGWGSNEQF
TRBV29-1 | SVATGLAETNEQF
TRBV6-6 | ASSLKGSGSPLH
TRBV4-3 | ASSQESVGCGAF
TRBV29-1 | SVEGFRDRAYEQY
TRBV19 | ASTGPRREEKLF
TRBV15 | ATSRDRRTGNTGELF
TRBV10-1 | ASPSAPSGGAEETQY
TRBV6-5 | ASSYGGGQGAYEQY
TRBV13 | ASSLVWANTEAF
TRBV2 | ASGRGGAGELF
TRBV6-5 | ASRHRDRGYGYT
TRBV29-1 | SVGTGGPYGYT
TRBV19 | ASSQGAGQPQH
TRBV29-1 | SVEDVREPYEQY
TRBV4-3 | ASSQDIGGGAGDTQY
TRBV6-1 | ASSGGGKGLLSGANVLT
TRBV28 | ASRFSDRRSNQPQH
TRBV4-3 | ASSQDITGGWETQY
TRBV27 | ASSLIRGGRPTEAF
TRBV7-9 | ASSEVGQGTISYEQY
TRBV4-3 | ASSQGRGGGYGYT
TRBV7-2 | ASTPPGTHEQY
TRBV5-4 | ASSPLAGVSPDTQY
TRBV9 | ASSAKGLQNTEAF
TRBV28 | ASSPQGTTSGRHYEQY
TRBV18 | ASSQAGTDTEAF
TRBV5-6 | ASSLFLAGSYNEQF
TRBV28 | PSSLGGAGTYEQY
TRBV4-3 | ASSHELASSYNEQF